The 23 T cell receptor beta chains below were found in one sample sequenced in a study of T cell changes during pregnancy in multiple sclerosis. Profiling relied on immunoSEQ multiplex PCR, and the TCRdb table lists in-frame clones only, not all of them. This sample carries tens of thousands of clones, about 89% of them seen once, and the ten largest clones take about 0.6%. Material: CD4+ T cells from peripheral blood mononuclear cells, obtained in the first trimester of pregnancy. The receptors originated from a female donor with multiple sclerosis, enrolled in a pregnancy study.

This clone was seen once. The chain has TRBV6-5 and TRBJ2-5, with D perhaps matching TRBD2 (6 bases). CDR1 is MNHEY, CDR2 SVGAGI, per germline. The CDR3 spans 15 residues. Trimming took off 2 bases at V and 2 bases at J, with 12 bases between the two ends. CDR3 residues: CASSYTGTAQETQYF. The CDR3 DNA sequence: TGTGCCAGCAGTTACACCGGGACTGCGCAAGAGACCCAGTACTTC.

In its sample, this clone was seen once. The V call is TRBV5-8, the J call TRBJ1-2; D gene ambiguous. CDR3 length: 14 residues. Trimming left V 1 base short and J 3 bases short, with 10 bases between. CDR1 and CDR2 (germline): SGHTS, YDEGEE. The CDR3 sequence is CASSLSRTYYGYTF. The CDR3 DNA is TGTGCCAGCAGCTTGTCTCGGACTTACTATGGCTACACCTTC.

V and J are TRBV5-1 and TRBJ2-1; D is ambiguous. Trimming removed 1 base at V and 4 bases at J, with 12 bases between. The CDR3 has 15 residues. Germline V gene lookup returns CDR1 SGHRS and CDR2 YFSETQ. CDR3 DNA: TGCGCCAGCAGCTTGAACCAGCGCGAGTACAATGAGCAGTTCTTC. Protein: CASSLNQREYNEQFF.

V and J are TRBV18 and TRBJ2-7; 8 positions match TRBD1. This CDR3 spans 15 amino acids. Germline V lookup: CDR1 KGHSH, CDR2 LQKENI. After removal of 4 bases from V and 0 bases from J, the junction contained 5 bases not matched to a gene. CDR3 residues: CASSLRTGSSYEQYF. The CDR3 DNA is TGTGCCAGCTCACTTCGGACAGGGAGCTCCTACGAGCAGTACTTC.

The chain links TRBV7-9 to TRBJ2-1, with 7 bases aligning to TRBD1. This CDR3 region has 17 residues. The J segment lost 0 bases and the V segment lost 6 bases, leaving 11 bases of the junction unmatched. Germline V gene sequence: CDR1 SEHNR, CDR2 FQNEAQ (reference sequence). This CDR3 reads CASRTGALASSYNEQFF. The DNA for the CDR3 is TGTGCCAGCAGAACAGGGGCGCTCGCTAGCTCCTACAATGAGCAGTTCTTC.

The chain carries TRBV19 and TRBJ2-7; 9 bases fit TRBD2. V lost 6 bases, J lost 4 bases, and 7 bases stayed unmatched. The CDR3 is made up of 14 amino acids. Germline values: CDR1 LNHDA, CDR2 SQIVND (reference sequence). The CDR3 bases are TGTGCCAGTAGAGGAGCGGGAGGTGGGTACGAGCAGTACTTC. Translation: CASRGAGGGYEQYF.

V and J are TRBV18 and TRBJ2-2, with 10 bases identical to TRBD2. With 5 bases clipped from V and 6 bases from J, the junction kept 6 bases outside the gene matches. The CDR3 sequence is 15 residues long. From germline, CDR1 is KGHSH and CDR2 LQKENI. The CDR3 DNA sequence: TGTGCCAGCTCAATCCTAGCGGGAGAAGCCGGGGAGCTGTTTTTT. Protein product: CASSILAGEAGELFF.

The rearrangement joins TRBV10-3 to TRBJ1-2, with 9 bases lining up with TRBD1. V lost 1 base, J lost 6 bases, and 3 bases stayed unmatched. The CDR3 spans 14 residues. The germline CDR1 and CDR2 sequences are ENHRY and SYGVKD. The CDR3 DNA sequence: TGTGCCATCAGTGAGTGGACAGGGGAGGATGGCTACACCTTC. Protein product: CAISEWTGEDGYTF.

The V and J genes are TRBV18 and TRBJ2-3; 7 positions agree with TRBD2. Unmatched junction bases numbered 15, after V lost 6 bases and J lost 0 bases. CDR1 and CDR2 (germline): KGHSH, LQKENI. The CDR3 totals 18 residues. The CDR3 DNA follows: TGTGCCAGCTCGCCTACCTTTTCTAGCGGAGCTAGCACAGATACGCAGTATTTT. Encoded protein: CASSPTFSSGASTDTQYF.

This clone has only a few counts. V usage is TRBV7-3 and J usage is TRBJ2-1; 7 nucleotides align to TRBD2. V gave up 5 bases and J gave up 7 bases; unmatched junction bases: 11. From germline, CDR1 is SGHTA and CDR2 FQGTGA. This CDR3 has 15 residues. The DNA for the CDR3 is TGTGCCAGCAGCCCGGTCGGGGGGTTCACGAATGAGCAGTTCTTC. Translation: CASSPVGGFTNEQFF.

The chain is built from TRBV2 and TRBJ1-1; possible D gene TRBD1, 5 bases. V lost 6 bases and J lost 1, with 12 bases in between. Germline CDR1 SNHLY, CDR2 FYNNEI. The CDR3 is 14 residues long. The CDR3 nucleotides read TGTGCCAGCAGCTACGGACAACCGAACACTGAAGCTTTCTTT. This encodes CASSYGQPNTEAFF.

V usage is TRBV5-4 and J usage is TRBJ1-1, with 7 bases that match TRBD1. The CDR3 runs 14 residues. Germline V gene sequence: CDR1 SGHNT, CDR2 YYREEE (reference sequence). Trimming cost V 4 bases and J 5 bases; bases outside gene matches: 8. The chain's CDR3 is CASSVRGRRTEAFF. The DNA of the CDR3 is TGTGCCAGCAGCGTAAGGGGGCGCAGGACTGAAGCTTTCTTT.

The chain uses TRBV6-6 and TRBJ1-2; possibly TRBD1 for D (6 bases). The CDR3 consists of 15 residues. Germline V gene sequence: CDR1 MNHNY, CDR2 SVGAGI (reference sequence). The V gene lost 6 bases and the J gene lost 1 base, with 15 bases spanning the gap. CDR3 DNA: TGTGCCAGCAGGGACAGTGCACAGGGTAACTATGGCTACACCTTC. This encodes CASRDSAQGNYGYTF.

This clone has only one observation. The rearrangement joins TRBV18 to TRBJ2-7; D might be TRBD1 (6 bases). Germline loops: CDR1 KGHSH, CDR2 LQKENI. Trimming left V 1 base short and J 0 bases short, with 16 bases between. This CDR3 has 17 residues. The CDR3, as DNA: TGTGCCAGCTCACCACTCGGGACACCACAGAACTCCTACGAGCAGTACTTC. This translates into CASSPLGTPQNSYEQYF.

This rearrangement joins TRBV5-4 to TRBJ1-1, with TRBD1 matching 9 bases. This CDR3 comprises 15 residues. The germline V gene has CDR1 SGHNT and CDR2 YYREEE (reference sequence). After removal of 4 bases from V and 5 bases from J, the junction contained 9 bases not matched to a gene. The CDR3 sequence is CASSPGLGQGTEAFF. The CDR3 DNA reads as TGTGCCAGCAGCCCGGGCTTGGGACAGGGAACTGAAGCTTTCTTT.

The rearrangement links TRBV5-6 to TRBJ2-7; 8 bases map to TRBD2. V lost 3 bases and J lost 7; bases outside the gene matches: 15. The CDR3 is 16 residues long. Germline V gives CDR1 SGHDT, CDR2 YYEEEE. This chain's CDR3 is CASSSGILAGSREQYF. In DNA form, the CDR3 reads TGTGCCAGCAGCTCGGGAATCCTAGCGGGCTCACGAGAGCAGTACTTC.

This chain links TRBV7-3 with TRBJ1-2; no firm D call. The germline CDR1 and CDR2 sequences are SGHTA and FQGTGA. The CDR3 is 9 residues long. The CDR3 DNA reads as TGTGCTTCAATGTATGGCTACACCTTC. This gives the protein CASMYGYTF.

This clone has a single count. The J gene is TRBJ2-1, the V gene TRBV11-1; 9 nucleotides align to TRBD2. This CDR3 is 19 amino acids long. V gave up 3 bases and J gave up 0 bases; unmatched junction bases: 12. Germline V lookup: CDR1 SGHAT, CDR2 FQDESV (reference sequence). In DNA form, the CDR3 reads TGTGCCAGCAGCTTGGGGGGGCTAGCGGGATCCTTCTCCTACAATGAGCAGTTCTTC. Protein sequence: CASSLGGLAGSFSYNEQFF.

The rearrangement joins TRBV18 to TRBJ2-1, with TRBD2 identical over 8 bases. The CDR3 covers 16 residues. CDR1 KGHSH and CDR2 LQKENI come from the germline V gene. The trim removed 3 bases at V and 2 bases at J, leaving 6 bases unmatched. CDR3: CASSPPELAAYNEQFF. The CDR3 bases are TGTGCCAGCTCACCCCCTGAACTAGCGGCCTACAATGAGCAGTTCTTC.

The chain couples TRBV5-1 to TRBJ2-7, with no clear D. This CDR3 is 15 amino acids long. The germline CDR1 and CDR2 sequences are SGHRS and YFSETQ. The V end lost 0 bases, the J end lost 1 base, and 11 bases lay between the germline ends. CDR3 sequence: CASSLDNWASYEQYF. In nucleotides, the CDR3 is TGCGCCAGCAGCTTGGATAATTGGGCATCCTACGAGCAGTACTTC.

The chain combines TRBV2 with TRBJ2-7, with TRBD1 matching over 9 bases. The CDR3 is 13 amino acids. Germline CDR1 SNHLY, CDR2 FYNNEI. Losses at the gene ends were 7 bases for V and 4 bases for J; bases not matched to a gene: 5. The CDR3 coding sequence is TGTGCCAGCACCCGACAGGGGGGGTACGAGCAGTACTTC. Translation gives CASTRQGGYEQYF.

This clone came up once. The chain uses TRBV11-2 and TRBJ2-4; TRBD1 agrees at 9 bases. With 3 bases clipped from V and 8 bases from J, the junction kept 11 bases outside the gene matches. The CDR3 is 16 amino acids. Germline lookup yields CDR1 SGHAT and CDR2 FQNNGV. The CDR3, as DNA: TGTGCCAGCAGCTTGGCTCCACAGGGGGCTAAGTACATTCAGTACTTC. It yields the protein CASSLAPQGAKYIQYF.

The genes are TRBV4-1 and TRBJ2-1; TRBD2 agrees at 10 bases. Germline-derived CDR1 and CDR2 are MGHRA and YSYEKL. Unmatched junction bases numbered 7, after V lost 4 bases and J lost 4 bases. CDR3 size: 16 residues. The CDR3 spells CASSPATSGRYNEQFF. CDR3 nucleotide sequence: TGCGCCAGCAGCCCCGCGACTAGCGGGCGATACAATGAGCAGTTCTTC.